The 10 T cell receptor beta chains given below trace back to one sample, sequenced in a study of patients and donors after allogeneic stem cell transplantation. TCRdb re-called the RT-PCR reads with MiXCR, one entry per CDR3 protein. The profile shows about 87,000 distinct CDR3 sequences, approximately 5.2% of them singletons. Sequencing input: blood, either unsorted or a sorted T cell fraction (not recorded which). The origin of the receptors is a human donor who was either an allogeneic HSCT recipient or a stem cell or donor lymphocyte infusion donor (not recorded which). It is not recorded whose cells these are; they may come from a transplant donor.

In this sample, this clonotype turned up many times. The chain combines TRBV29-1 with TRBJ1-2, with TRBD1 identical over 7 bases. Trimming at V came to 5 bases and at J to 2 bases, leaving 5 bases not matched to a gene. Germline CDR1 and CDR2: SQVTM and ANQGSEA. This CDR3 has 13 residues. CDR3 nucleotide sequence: TGCAGCGTTCCGACAGGGACGAACTATGGCTACACCTTC. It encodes CSVPTGTNYGYTF.

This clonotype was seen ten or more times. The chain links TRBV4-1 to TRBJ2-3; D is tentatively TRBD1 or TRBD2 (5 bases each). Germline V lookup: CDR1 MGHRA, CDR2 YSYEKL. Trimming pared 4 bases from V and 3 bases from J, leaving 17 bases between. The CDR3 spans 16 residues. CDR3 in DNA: TGCGCCAGCAGCCTAAAGAGGGGAATTAAGACAGATACGCAGTATTTT. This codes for CASSLKRGIKTDTQYF.

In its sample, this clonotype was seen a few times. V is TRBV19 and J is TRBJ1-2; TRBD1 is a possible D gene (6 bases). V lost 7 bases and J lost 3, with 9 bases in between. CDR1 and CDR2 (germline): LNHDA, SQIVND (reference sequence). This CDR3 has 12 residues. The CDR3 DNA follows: TGTGCCAGTACCCAGGGGTACTATGGCTACACCTTC. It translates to CASTQGYYGYTF. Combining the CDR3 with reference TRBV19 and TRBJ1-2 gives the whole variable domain DGGITQSPKYLFRKEGQNVTLSCEQNLNHDAMYWYRQDPGQGLRLIYYSQIVNDFQKGDIAEGYSVSREKKESFPLTVTSAQKNPTAFYLCASTQGYYGYTFGSGTRLTVV.

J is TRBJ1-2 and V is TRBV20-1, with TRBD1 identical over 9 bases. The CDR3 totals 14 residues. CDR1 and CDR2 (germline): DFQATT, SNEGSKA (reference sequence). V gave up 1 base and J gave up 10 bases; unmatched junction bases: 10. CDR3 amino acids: CSARVLGTGLDYTF. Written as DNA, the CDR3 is TGCAGTGCTAGAGTCCTTGGGACAGGGTTAGACTACACCTTC.

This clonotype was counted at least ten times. The CDR3 nucleotides are TGCGCCAGCAGCTTGGACACCCCCCCAGGGCGGAAAACTGAAGCTTTCTTT. Translating gives CASSLDTPPGRKTEAFF. The chain has TRBV5-1 and TRBJ1-1, with TRBD1 as a possible D gene (5 bases). The CDR3 totals 17 residues. The V end lost 0 bases, the J end lost 5 bases, and 20 bases lay between the germline ends. Germline V lookup: CDR1 SGHRS, CDR2 YFSETQ.

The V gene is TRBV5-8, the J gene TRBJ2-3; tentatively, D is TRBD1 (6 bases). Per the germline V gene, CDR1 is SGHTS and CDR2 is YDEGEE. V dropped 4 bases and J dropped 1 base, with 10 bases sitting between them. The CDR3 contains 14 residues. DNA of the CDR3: TGTGCCAGCAGCCCCCGACAGGGCACAGATACGCAGTATTTT. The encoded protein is CASSPRQGTDTQYF.

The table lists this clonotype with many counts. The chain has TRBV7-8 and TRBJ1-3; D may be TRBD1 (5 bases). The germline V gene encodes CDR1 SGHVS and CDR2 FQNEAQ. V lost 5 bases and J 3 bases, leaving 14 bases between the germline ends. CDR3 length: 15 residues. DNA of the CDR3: TGTGCCAGCAGCCCATGGGGGAATGATGGAAACACCATATATTTT. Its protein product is CASSPWGNDGNTIYF.

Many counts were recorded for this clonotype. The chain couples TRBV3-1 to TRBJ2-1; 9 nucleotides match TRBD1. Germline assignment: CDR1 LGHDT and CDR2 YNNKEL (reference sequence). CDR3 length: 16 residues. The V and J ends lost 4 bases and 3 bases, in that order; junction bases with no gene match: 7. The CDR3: CASSRPGGQGYNEQFF. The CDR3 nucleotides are TGTGCCAGCAGCCGCCCCGGGGGACAGGGCTACAATGAGCAGTTCTTC.

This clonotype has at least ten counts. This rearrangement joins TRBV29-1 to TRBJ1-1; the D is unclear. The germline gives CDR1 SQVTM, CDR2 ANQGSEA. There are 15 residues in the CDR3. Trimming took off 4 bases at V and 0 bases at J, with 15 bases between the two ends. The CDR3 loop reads CSVAPGWGMNTEAFF. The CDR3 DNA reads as TGCAGCGTTGCCCCGGGTTGGGGTATGAACACTGAAGCTTTCTTT.

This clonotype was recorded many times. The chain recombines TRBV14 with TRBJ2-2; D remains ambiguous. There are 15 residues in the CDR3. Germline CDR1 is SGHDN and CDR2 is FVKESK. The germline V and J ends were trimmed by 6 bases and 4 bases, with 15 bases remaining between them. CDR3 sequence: CASSPLGPITGELFF. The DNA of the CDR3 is TGTGCCAGCAGTCCCTTAGGACCAATCACCGGGGAGCTGTTTTTT.